Detailed here is one TCR beta chain. Profiling relied on immunoSEQ multiplex PCR, and the TCRdb table lists in-frame clones only, not all of them. In the table there are 60,000 to 70,000 clones, 80% to 90% of which are singletons. This CDR3 is 12 amino acids long. Germline V gene data show CDR1 as PRHDT and CDR2 as FYEKMQ (reference sequence). V lost 5 bases, J lost 5 bases, and 2 bases stayed unmatched. These data belong to a study of OX40 agonist ivuxolimab in advanced cancers. Study details: As their treatment, patients were administered ivuxolimab, an agonistic anti-OX40 (CD134) antibody. Subjects had a mean age of roughly 57 years, with a range of about 23 to 85; almost 85% were male.

The sequencing used CD4+ or CD8+ T cells sorted from blood, collected in a trial of the OX40 agonist ivuxolimab. The receptor comes from an adult with an advanced solid tumor such as melanoma, head and neck, liver or kidney cancer. The chain couples TRBV13 to TRBJ2-7, with 8 positions matching TRBD1. CDR3 loop: CASSGQGHEQYF. The DNA of the CDR3 is TGTGCCAGCAGCGGACAGGGCCACGAGCAGTACTTC.